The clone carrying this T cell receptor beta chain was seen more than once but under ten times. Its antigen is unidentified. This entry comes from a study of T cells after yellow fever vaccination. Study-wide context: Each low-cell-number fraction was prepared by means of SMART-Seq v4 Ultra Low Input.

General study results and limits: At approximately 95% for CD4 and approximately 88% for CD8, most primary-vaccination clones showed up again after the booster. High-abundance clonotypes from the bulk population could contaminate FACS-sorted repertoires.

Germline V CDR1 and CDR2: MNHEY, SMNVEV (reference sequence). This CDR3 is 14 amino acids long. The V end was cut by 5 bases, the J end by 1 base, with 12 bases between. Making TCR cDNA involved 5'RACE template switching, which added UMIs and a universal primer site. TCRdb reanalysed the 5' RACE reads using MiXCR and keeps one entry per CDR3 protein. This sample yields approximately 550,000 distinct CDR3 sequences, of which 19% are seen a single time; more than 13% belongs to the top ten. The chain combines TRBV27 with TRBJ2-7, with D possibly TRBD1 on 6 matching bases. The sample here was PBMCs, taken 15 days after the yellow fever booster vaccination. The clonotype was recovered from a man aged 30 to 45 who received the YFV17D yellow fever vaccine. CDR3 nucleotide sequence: TGTGCCAGCAGTCTGACAGGTATTTCCTACGAGCAGTACTTC. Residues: CASSLTGISYEQYF.